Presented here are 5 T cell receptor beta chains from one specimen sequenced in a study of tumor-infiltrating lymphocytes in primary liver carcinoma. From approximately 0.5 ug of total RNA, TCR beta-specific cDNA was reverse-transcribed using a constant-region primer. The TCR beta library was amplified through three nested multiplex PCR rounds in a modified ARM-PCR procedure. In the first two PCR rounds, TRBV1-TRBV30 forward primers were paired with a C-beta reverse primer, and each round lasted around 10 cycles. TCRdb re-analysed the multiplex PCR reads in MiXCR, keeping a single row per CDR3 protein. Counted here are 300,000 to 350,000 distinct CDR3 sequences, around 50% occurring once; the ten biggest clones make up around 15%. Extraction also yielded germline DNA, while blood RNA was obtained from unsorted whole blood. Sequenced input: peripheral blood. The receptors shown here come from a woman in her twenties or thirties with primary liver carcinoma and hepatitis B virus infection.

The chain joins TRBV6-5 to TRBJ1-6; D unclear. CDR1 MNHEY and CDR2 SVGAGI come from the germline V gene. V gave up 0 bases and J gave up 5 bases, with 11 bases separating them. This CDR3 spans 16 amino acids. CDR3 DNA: TGTGCCAGCAGTTACTCGGGCGGCCTGAATAATTCACCCCTCCACTTT. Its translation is CASSYSGGLNNSPLHF.

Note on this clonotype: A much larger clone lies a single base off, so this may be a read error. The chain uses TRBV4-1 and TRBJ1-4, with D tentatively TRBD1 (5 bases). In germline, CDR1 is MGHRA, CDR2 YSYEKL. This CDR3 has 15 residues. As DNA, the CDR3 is TGCGCCAACAGCCAAGATCTCAGGGCAGGTGAAAAACTGTTTTTT. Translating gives CANSQDLRAGEKLFF.

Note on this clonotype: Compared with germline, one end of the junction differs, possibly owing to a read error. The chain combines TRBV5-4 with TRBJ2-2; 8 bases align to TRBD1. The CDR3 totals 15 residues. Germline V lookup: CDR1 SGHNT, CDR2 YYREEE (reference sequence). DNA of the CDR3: TGTGCCAGCAGCCCTAGAGGACAGGGTGCCGGGGAGATGTTTTTT. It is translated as CASSPRGQGAGEMFF.

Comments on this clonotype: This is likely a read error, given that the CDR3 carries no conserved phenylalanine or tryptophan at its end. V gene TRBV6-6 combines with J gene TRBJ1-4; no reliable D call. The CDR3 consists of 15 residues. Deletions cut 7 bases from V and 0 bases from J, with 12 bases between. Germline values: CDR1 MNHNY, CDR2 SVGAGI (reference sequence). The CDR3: CASNDPGTTNEKLFL. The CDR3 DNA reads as TGTGCCAGCAATGACCCCGGGACAACTAATGAAAAACTGTTTTTG.

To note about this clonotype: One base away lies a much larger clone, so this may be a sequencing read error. The CDR3 region has the DNA TGCGCCAGCAGCCAAGGAATTGGTTACGAGCAGTACTTC. It translates to CASSQGIGYEQYF. The chain links TRBV4-1 to TRBJ2-7, with D uncertain. The CDR3 runs 13 residues. Trimming left V 1 base short and J 4 bases short, with 8 bases between. The germline CDR1 and CDR2 sequences are MGHRA and YSYEKL.